This TCR beta chain appears in the sequencing data of a study of blood T cells in healthy people across ages. Study-wide results and caveats: Fewer expanded clones and more diversity marked long-lived versus aged donors.

Sample-barcoded 5' priming and a J-beta primer mix drove a second PCR of roughly 7 to 11 cycles. TCRdb fed the 5' RACE reads into MiXCR, producing one record per CDR3 protein. This sample has some 1 million distinct CDR3 sequences, with 45% found just once. This clonotype came up a few times. Its antigen is as yet unknown. Germline values: CDR1 MGHRA, CDR2 YSYEKL. After removal of 1 base from V and 4 bases from J, the junction contained 4 bases not matched to a gene. The CDR3 totals 15 residues. The receptor's source is a woman aged 55-69 years in good health. Sequences were obtained from blood. The genes are TRBV4-1 and TRBJ2-7; TRBD2 aligns across 10 bases. The CDR3 DNA sequence: TGCGCCAGCAGCCAAGTGACAGCGGGAGGGTACGAGCAGTACTTC. This gives the protein CASSQVTAGGYEQYF.